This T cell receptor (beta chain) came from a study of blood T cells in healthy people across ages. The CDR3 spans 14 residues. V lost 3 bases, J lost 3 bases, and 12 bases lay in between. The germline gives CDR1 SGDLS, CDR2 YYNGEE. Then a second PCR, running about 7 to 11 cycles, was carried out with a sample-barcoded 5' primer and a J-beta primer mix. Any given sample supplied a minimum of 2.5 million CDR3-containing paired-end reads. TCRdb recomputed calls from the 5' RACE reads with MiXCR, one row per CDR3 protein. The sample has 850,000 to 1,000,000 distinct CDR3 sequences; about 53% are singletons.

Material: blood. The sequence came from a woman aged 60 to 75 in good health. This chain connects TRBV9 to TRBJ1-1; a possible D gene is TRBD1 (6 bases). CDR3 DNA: TGTGCCAGCAGCGCGCGACAGGCCGACACTGAAGCTTTCTTT. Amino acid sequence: CASSARQADTEAFF. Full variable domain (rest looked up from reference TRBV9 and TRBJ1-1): DSGVTQTPKHLITATGQRVTLRCSPRSGDLSVYWYQQSLDQGLQFLIQYYNGEERAKGNILERFSAQQFPDLHSELNLSSLELGDSALYFCASSARQADTEAFFGQGTRLTVV.